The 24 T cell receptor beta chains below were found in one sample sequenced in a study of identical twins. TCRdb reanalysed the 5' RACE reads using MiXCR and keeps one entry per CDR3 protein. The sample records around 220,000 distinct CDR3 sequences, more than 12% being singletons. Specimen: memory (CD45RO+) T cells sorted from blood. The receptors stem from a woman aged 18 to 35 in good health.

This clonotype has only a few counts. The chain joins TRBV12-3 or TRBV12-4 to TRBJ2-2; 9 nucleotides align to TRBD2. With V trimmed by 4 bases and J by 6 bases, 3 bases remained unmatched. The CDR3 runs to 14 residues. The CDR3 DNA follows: TGTGCCAGCAGTTCCGGGACTAGCTCCGGGGAGCTGTTTTTT. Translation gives CASSSGTSSGELFF.

CDR3 coding DNA: TGTGCCAGTAGGGACAGGGGAGGCAATCAGCCCCAGCATTTT. It is translated as CASRDRGGNQPQHF. This chain links TRBV6-1 with TRBJ1-5; TRBD1 aligns across 10 bases. Looked up from germline, CDR1 is MNHNS and CDR2 is SASEGT. The trim removed 9 bases at V and 2 bases at J, leaving 4 bases unmatched. The CDR3 consists of 14 residues.

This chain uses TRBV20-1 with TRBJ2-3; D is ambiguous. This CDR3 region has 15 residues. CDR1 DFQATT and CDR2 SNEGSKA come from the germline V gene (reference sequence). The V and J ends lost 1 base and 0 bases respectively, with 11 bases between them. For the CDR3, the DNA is TGCAGTGCTAGAGTGGGCGGACCTAGCACAGATACGCAGTATTTT. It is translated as CSARVGGPSTDTQYF.

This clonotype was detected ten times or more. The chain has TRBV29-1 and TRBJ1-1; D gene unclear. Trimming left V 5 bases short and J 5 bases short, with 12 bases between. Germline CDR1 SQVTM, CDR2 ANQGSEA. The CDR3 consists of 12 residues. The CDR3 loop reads CSVIEGGTEAFF. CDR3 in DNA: TGCAGCGTTATTGAGGGAGGAACTGAAGCTTTCTTT.

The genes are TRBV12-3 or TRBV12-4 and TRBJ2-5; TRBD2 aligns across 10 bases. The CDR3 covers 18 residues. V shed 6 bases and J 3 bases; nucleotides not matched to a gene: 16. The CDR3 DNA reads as TGTGCCAGCAGACCACCTCTAACGGGACTAGCGAAGGAAGAGACCCAGTACTTC. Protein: CASRPPLTGLAKEETQYF.

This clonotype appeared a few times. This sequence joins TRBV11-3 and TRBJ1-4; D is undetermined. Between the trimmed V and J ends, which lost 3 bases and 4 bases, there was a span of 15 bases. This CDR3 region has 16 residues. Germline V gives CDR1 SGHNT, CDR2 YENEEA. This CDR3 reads CASSFRFAGLNEKLFF. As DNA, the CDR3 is TGTGCCAGCAGCTTTAGGTTCGCAGGCCTTAATGAAAAACTGTTTTTT. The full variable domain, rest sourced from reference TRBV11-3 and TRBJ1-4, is EAGVVQSPRYKIIEKKQPVAFWCNPISGHNTLYWYLQNLGQGPELLIRYENEEAVDDSQLPKDRFSAERLKGVDSTLKIQPAELGDSAVYLCASSFRFAGLNEKLFFGSGTQLSVL.

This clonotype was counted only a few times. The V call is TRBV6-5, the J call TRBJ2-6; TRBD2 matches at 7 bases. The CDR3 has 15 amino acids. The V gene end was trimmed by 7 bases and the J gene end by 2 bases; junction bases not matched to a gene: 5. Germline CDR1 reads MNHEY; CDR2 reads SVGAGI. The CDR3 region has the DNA TGTGCCAGCACTTGGGGAGGGGCTGGGGCCAACGTCCTGACTTTC. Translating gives CASTWGGAGANVLTF.

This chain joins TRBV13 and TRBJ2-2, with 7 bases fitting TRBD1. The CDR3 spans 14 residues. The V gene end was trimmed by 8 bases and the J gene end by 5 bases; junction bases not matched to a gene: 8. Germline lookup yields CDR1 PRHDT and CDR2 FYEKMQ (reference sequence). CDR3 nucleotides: TGTGCCAGCGCTGGGACAGAACCAACCGGGGAGCTGTTTTTT. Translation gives CASAGTEPTGELFF.

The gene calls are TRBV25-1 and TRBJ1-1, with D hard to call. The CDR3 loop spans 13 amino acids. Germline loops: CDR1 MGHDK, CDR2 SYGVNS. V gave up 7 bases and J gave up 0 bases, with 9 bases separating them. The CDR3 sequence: CASMGSVNTEAFF. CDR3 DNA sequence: TGTGCCAGCATGGGTTCGGTGAACACTGAAGCTTTCTTT.

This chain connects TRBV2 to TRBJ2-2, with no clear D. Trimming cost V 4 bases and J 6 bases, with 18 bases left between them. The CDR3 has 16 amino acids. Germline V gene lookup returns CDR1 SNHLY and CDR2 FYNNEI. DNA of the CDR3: TGTGCCAGCAGTGTTTCTCGGCGGCCAGTCGCCGGGGAGCTGTTTTTT. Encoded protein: CASSVSRRPVAGELFF. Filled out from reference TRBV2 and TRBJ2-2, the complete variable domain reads EPEVTQTPSHQVTQMGQEVILRCVPISNHLYFYWYRQILGQKVEFLVSFYNNEISEKSEIFDDQFSVERPDGSNFTLKIRSTKLEDSAMYFCASSVSRRPVAGELFFGEGSRLTVL.

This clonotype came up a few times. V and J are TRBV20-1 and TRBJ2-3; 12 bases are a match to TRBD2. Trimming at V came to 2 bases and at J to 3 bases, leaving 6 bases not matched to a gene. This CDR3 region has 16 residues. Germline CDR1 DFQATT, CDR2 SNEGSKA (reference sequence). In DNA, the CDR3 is TGCAGTGCTAGATCTCCTAGCGGGGGGGCAACAGATACGCAGTATTTT. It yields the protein CSARSPSGGATDTQYF.

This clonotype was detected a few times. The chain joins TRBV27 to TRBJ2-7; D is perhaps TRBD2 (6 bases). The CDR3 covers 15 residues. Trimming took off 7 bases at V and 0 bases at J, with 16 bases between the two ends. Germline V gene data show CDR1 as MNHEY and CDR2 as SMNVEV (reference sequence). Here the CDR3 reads CASTLGGADSYEQYF. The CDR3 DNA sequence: TGTGCCAGCACCCTGGGAGGTGCCGACTCCTACGAGCAGTACTTC.

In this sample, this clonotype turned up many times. The CDR3 coding sequence is TGTGCCAGCCAAGCTCATACAGGGAGCACTGAAGCTTTCTTT. Residues: CASQAHTGSTEAFF. The chain links TRBV27 to TRBJ1-1, with D possibly TRBD1 on 6 matching bases. Germline V gene sequence: CDR1 MNHEY, CDR2 SMNVEV (reference sequence). The CDR3 spans 14 residues. V lost 8 bases to trimming and J lost 4 bases, with 17 bases between them.

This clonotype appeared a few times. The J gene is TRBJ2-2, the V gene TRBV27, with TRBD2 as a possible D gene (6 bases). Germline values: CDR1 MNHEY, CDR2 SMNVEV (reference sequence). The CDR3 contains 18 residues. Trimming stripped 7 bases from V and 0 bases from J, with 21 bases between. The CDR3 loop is CASTFGGHSYTNTGELFF. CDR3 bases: TGTGCCAGCACTTTTGGAGGGCACTCATACACGAACACCGGGGAGCTGTTTTTT.

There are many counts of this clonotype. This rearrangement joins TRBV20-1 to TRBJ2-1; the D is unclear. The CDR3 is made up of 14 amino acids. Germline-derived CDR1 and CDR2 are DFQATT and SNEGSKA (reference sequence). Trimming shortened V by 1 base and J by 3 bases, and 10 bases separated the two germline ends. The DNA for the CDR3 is TGCAGTGCTAGAGTTTCAGGCAGCTACAATGAGCAGTTCTTC. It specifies CSARVSGSYNEQFF.

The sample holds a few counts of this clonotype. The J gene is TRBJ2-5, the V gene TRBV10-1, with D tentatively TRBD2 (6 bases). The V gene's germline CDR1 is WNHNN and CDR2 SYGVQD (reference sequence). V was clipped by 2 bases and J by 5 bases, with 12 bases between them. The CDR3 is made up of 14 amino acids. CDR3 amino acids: CASSEGGRPETQYF. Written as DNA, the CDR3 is TGCGCCAGCAGTGAGGGAGGGAGGCCCGAGACCCAGTACTTC.

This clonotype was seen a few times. The CDR3 DNA reads as TGTGCCAGCAGTGGGGGACTTCTCACCGGGGAGCTGTTTTTT. Its translation is CASSGGLLTGELFF. The J gene is TRBJ2-2, the V gene TRBV6-2 or TRBV6-3; TRBD2 is a possible D gene (6 bases). Germline lookup yields CDR1 MNHEY and CDR2 SVGEGT. The CDR3 length is 14 residues. V lost 5 bases and J 4 bases, leaving 11 bases between the germline ends.

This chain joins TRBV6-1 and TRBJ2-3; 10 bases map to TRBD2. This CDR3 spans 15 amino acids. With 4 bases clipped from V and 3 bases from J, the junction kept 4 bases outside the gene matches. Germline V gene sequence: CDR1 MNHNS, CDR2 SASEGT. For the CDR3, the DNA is TGTGCCAGCAGTGCCCGGACTAGCGGAACAGATACGCAGTATTTT. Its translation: CASSARTSGTDTQYF.

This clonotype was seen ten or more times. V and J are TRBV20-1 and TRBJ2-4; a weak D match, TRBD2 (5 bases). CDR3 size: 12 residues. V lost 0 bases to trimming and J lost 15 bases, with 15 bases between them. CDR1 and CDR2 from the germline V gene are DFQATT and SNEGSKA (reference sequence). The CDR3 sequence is CSARDGQPGGYF. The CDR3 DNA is TGCAGTGCTAGAGATGGCCAACCCGGAGGGTACTTC.

As DNA, the CDR3 is TGTGCCAGCAGCATCGCCCGCGGGGCGGAGGGAGATACGCAGTATTTT. Protein sequence: CASSIARGAEGDTQYF. The gene calls are TRBV11-3 and TRBJ2-3, with D possibly TRBD2 on 6 matching bases. Germline CDR1 reads SGHNT; CDR2 reads YENEEA. The germline V and J ends were trimmed by 5 bases and 5 bases, with 20 bases remaining between them. There are 16 residues in the CDR3. Together with reference TRBV11-3 and TRBJ2-3, the CDR3 gives the full variable domain: EAGVVQSPRYKIIEKKQPVAFWCNPISGHNTLYWYLQNLGQGPELLIRYENEEAVDDSQLPKDRFSAERLKGVDSTLKIQPAELGDSAVYLCASSIARGAEGDTQYFGPGTRLTVL.

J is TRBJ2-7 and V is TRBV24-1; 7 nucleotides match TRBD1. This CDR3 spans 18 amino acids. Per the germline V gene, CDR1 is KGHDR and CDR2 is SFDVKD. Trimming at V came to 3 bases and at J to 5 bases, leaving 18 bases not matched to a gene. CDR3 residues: CATSDLIETGPTAHEQYF. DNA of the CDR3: TGTGCCACCAGTGATCTCATTGAGACAGGGCCTACGGCCCACGAGCAGTACTTC.

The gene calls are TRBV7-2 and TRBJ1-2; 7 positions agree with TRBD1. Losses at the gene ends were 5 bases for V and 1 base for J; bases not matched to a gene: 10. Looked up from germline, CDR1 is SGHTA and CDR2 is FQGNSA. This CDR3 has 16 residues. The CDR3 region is CASSTRDSGLNYGYTF. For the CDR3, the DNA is TGTGCCAGCAGCACCCGGGACAGCGGTCTTAACTATGGCTACACCTTC.

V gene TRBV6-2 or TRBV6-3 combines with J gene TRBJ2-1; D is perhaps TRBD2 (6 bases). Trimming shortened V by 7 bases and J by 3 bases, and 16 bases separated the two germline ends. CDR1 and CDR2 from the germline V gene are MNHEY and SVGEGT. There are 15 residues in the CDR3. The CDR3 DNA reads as TGTGCCAGCACCAGCCGAGTAGCGGACTACAATGAGCAGTTCTTC. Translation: CASTSRVADYNEQFF.

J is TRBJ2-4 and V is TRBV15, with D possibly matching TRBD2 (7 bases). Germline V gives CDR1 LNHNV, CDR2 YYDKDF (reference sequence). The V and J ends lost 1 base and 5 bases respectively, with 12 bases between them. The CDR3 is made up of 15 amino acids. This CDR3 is CATSRGGEGENIQYF. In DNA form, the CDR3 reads TGTGCCACCAGCAGAGGGGGGGAGGGGGAAAACATTCAGTACTTC.